These 22 T cell receptor beta chains were all obtained from the same sample, sequenced in a study of blood T cell repertoires in COVID-19. Assay used: immunoSEQ multiplex PCR; TCRdb lists only in-frame clones, some missing. The repertoire holds tens of thousands of clones, roughly 82% seen once, with approximately 20% in the top ten. Source material: peripheral blood. All receptors derive from a woman in her sixties with acute or convalescent COVID-19.

The chain is built from TRBV5-6 and TRBJ1-5; D is possibly TRBD1 (5 bases). CDR1 and CDR2 from the germline V gene are SGHDT and YYEEEE. The CDR3 has 14 residues. V was pared by 5 bases and J by 0 bases, with 9 bases between. Here the CDR3 DNA reads TGTGCCAGCAGTCACAGGTTTAGCAATCAGCCCCAGCATTTT. Translating gives CASSHRFSNQPQHF.

There are a few counts of this clone. The chain employs TRBV5-7 and TRBJ2-7; maybe TRBD2 (5 bases). TRBV5-7 is designated an ORF whose function remains uncertain. This CDR3 has 14 amino acids. With 7 bases removed from V and 7 bases from J, the gap between germline ends came to 21 bases. The CDR3 loop is CASPTAGPPGEQYF. CDR3 nucleotide sequence: TGTGCCAGCCCGACGGCAGGCCCCCCGGGGGAGCAGTACTTC.

V and J are TRBV30 and TRBJ2-6; 8 bases match TRBD2. Germline V lookup: CDR1 GTSNPN, CDR2 SVGIG (reference sequence). This CDR3 is built from 16 residues. V lost 7 bases, J lost 0 bases, and 8 bases stayed unmatched. This chain's CDR3 is CAFMRGESSGANVLTF. CDR3 DNA sequence: TGTGCCTTCATGCGGGGGGAAAGCTCTGGGGCCAACGTCCTGACTTTC.

The chain uses TRBV14 and TRBJ1-4; D uncertain. Germline CDR1 SGHDN, CDR2 FVKESK. The ends were cut back, 0 bases at V and 11 bases at J, with 10 bases in the middle. This CDR3 has 13 amino acids. The CDR3 sequence is CASSQESSGKLFF. The DNA for the CDR3 is TGTGCCAGCAGCCAAGAATCCTCGGGTAAACTGTTTTTT.

The count of this clone is one. V is TRBV30 and J is TRBJ1-1, with D tentatively TRBD1 (6 bases). The CDR3 has 13 residues. The germline V gene encodes CDR1 GTSNPN and CDR2 SVGIG (reference sequence). Deletions cut 5 bases from V and 4 bases from J, with 14 bases between. The CDR3 here is CAWAGAGGTEAFF. For the CDR3, the DNA is TGTGCCTGGGCAGGGGCTGGGGGCACTGAAGCTTTCTTT.

V and J are TRBV10-1 and TRBJ2-2, with a weak D call TRBD1 (5 bases). In germline, CDR1 is WNHNN, CDR2 SYGVQD (reference sequence). There are 16 residues in the CDR3. Between the trimmed V and J ends, which lost 0 bases and 3 bases, there was a span of 11 bases. The DNA of the CDR3 is TGCGCCAGCAGTGAGTCCTCAGGGTCGGACACCGGGGAGCTGTTTTTT. Its translation is CASSESSGSDTGELFF.

This chain links TRBV24-1 with TRBJ2-3; 9 bases align to TRBD2. The junction had 6 bases not matched to a gene; V was cut back by 3 bases and J by 3 bases. CDR3 length: 16 residues. CDR1 and CDR2 from the germline V gene are KGHDR and SFDVKD. The CDR3 spells CATSDHQRGETDTQYF. In nucleotides, the CDR3 is TGTGCCACCAGTGATCATCAGCGGGGGGAGACAGATACGCAGTATTTT.

V gene TRBV24-1 combines with J gene TRBJ2-3; TRBD1 matches 9 bases. The germline CDR1 and CDR2 sequences are KGHDR and SFDVKD. Trimming took 4 bases from V and 5 from J; bases not matched to a gene: 9. The CDR3 is 16 amino acids. CDR3 DNA sequence: TGTGCCACCAGTGACCCGGGACAGGGTTCACAAGATACGCAGTATTTT. It encodes CATSDPGQGSQDTQYF.

The chain links TRBV7-9 to TRBJ2-7, with a weak D call TRBD1 (5 bases). Germline-derived CDR1 and CDR2 are SEHNR and FQNEAQ (reference sequence). V lost 1 base and J lost 3, with 13 bases in between. The CDR3 sequence is 15 residues long. Here the CDR3 reads CASSLGTRQNYEQYF. CDR3 bases: TGTGCCAGCAGCTTAGGTACGAGACAGAACTACGAGCAGTACTTC.

This chain joins TRBV27 and TRBJ1-4; D perhaps matches TRBD1 (5 bases). Looked up from germline, CDR1 is MNHEY and CDR2 is SMNVEV (reference sequence). Trimming took off 6 bases at V and 4 bases at J, with 15 bases between the two ends. The CDR3 consists of 15 residues. CDR3 nucleotide sequence: TGTGCCAGCAGGGGGGGGAGCCAGTTTAATGAAAAACTGTTTTTT. This translates into CASRGGSQFNEKLFF.

V usage is TRBV24-1 and J usage is TRBJ1-1; D not resolved. From germline, CDR1 is KGHDR and CDR2 SFDVKD. CDR3 length equals 13 residues. The germline V and J ends were trimmed by 7 bases and 1 base, with 9 bases remaining between them. CDR3 in amino acids: CATSGSENTEAFF. Here the CDR3 DNA reads TGTGCCACCAGCGGCAGCGAGAACACTGAAGCTTTCTTT.

This clone has just one count. The chain recombines TRBV27 with TRBJ1-1, with 7 bases that match TRBD1. Germline V gene data show CDR1 as MNHEY and CDR2 as SMNVEV (reference sequence). There are 15 residues in the CDR3. The V gene end was trimmed by 5 bases and the J gene end by 4 bases; junction bases not matched to a gene: 10. CDR3 region: CASSPSRGFGTEAFF. The DNA for the CDR3 is TGTGCCAGCAGTCCGAGCAGGGGGTTCGGCACTGAAGCTTTCTTT.

This clone was seen once. V gene TRBV11-2 combines with J gene TRBJ2-7; 14 positions agree with TRBD2. CDR3 length: 17 amino acids. Trimming cost V 5 bases and J 3 bases; bases outside gene matches: 9. Germline CDR1 reads SGHAT; CDR2 reads FQNNGV. The CDR3 loop is CASSPGLAGAMHYEQYF. The CDR3 nucleotides read TGTGCCAGCAGCCCGGGACTAGCGGGGGCCATGCACTACGAGCAGTACTTC.

The CDR3: CASSLMGPETQYF. The DNA for the CDR3 is TGTGCCAGCAGCTTAATGGGGCCAGAGACCCAGTACTTC. This chain connects TRBV7-8 to TRBJ2-5; the D gene is possibly TRBD1 (5 bases). The length of the CDR3 is 13 residues. Germline V gene data show CDR1 as SGHVS and CDR2 as FQNEAQ. Trimming took off 2 bases at V and 4 bases at J, with 8 bases between the two ends.

This chain links TRBV5-1 with TRBJ1-6; possibly TRBD1 for D (6 bases). V lost 1 base and J 3 bases, leaving 11 bases between the germline ends. Germline V CDR1 and CDR2: SGHRS, YFSETQ. CDR3 size: 16 residues. CDR3 loop: CASSLRDNHYNSPLHF. The DNA for the CDR3 is TGCGCCAGCAGCTTGAGGGACAACCACTATAATTCACCCCTCCACTTT.

The genes are TRBV5-4 and TRBJ1-4, with 9 bases matching TRBD1. The CDR3 consists of 15 residues. The germline V gene has CDR1 SGHNT and CDR2 YYREEE (reference sequence). V shed 4 bases, J shed 8 bases, and the junction held 9 bases outside the gene matches. The chain's CDR3 is CASSPGTGLIEKLFF. The CDR3 DNA reads TGTGCCAGCAGCCCAGGGACAGGGCTCATCGAAAAACTGTTTTTT.

This chain connects TRBV19 to TRBJ2-2; TRBD2 aligns across 10 bases. CDR3 length: 17 amino acids. J lost 0 bases, V lost 3 bases, and 4 bases had no gene match. Germline V gene data show CDR1 as LNHDA and CDR2 as SQIVND (reference sequence). CDR3 DNA sequence: TGTGCCAGTAGTATGTCTAGCGGGGGTTCGAACACCGGGGAGCTGTTTTTT. Protein product: CASSMSSGGSNTGELFF.

The chain links TRBV11-2 to TRBJ1-2, with D perhaps TRBD1 (6 bases). This CDR3 has 14 residues. Germline lookup yields CDR1 SGHAT and CDR2 FQNNGV. Deletions cut 5 bases from V and 8 bases from J, with 18 bases between. Here the CDR3 reads CASSQWQGNRGYTF. CDR3 DNA sequence: TGTGCCAGCAGCCAATGGCAGGGGAATAGGGGCTACACCTTC.

In nucleotides, the CDR3 is TGCGCCAGCAGAGGTAGCGGACACACCGGGGAGCTGTTTTTT. Its protein product is CASRGSGHTGELFF. This chain connects TRBV4-1 to TRBJ2-2; D possibly corresponds to TRBD2 (6 bases). The CDR3 totals 14 residues. Germline CDR1 reads MGHRA; CDR2 reads YSYEKL. V lost 6 bases to trimming and J lost 3 bases, with 11 bases between them.

This clone was detected a few times. The chain links TRBV18 to TRBJ1-1, with a possible D match to TRBD1 (6 bases). The CDR3 totals 14 residues. Trimming cost V 6 bases and J 3 bases, with 14 bases left between them. In germline, CDR1 is KGHSH, CDR2 LQKENI. The CDR3 bases are TGTGCCAGCTCGTCAGGACAGCTCTACACTGAAGCTTTCTTT. Translated: CASSSGQLYTEAFF.

The J gene is TRBJ2-7, the V gene TRBV3-1 (or the pseudogene TRBV3-2); D may be TRBD1 (5 bases). Germline V gene data show CDR1 as LGHDT and CDR2 as YNNKEL (reference sequence). This CDR3 has 15 amino acids. The germline V and J ends were trimmed by 4 bases and 4 bases, with 17 bases remaining between them. CDR3 protein: CASSPRRAGMYEQYF. CDR3 nucleotides: TGTGCCAGCAGCCCACGCCGCGCAGGGATGTACGAGCAGTACTTC.

This chain connects TRBV6-6 to TRBJ2-6; D ambiguous. Germline-derived CDR1 and CDR2 are MNHNY and SVGAGI (reference sequence). CDR3 length: 13 amino acids. V was trimmed by 8 bases and J by 0 bases, leaving 5 bases between them. CDR3 DNA sequence: TGTGCCAGCCTCCTCTCTGGGGCCAACGTCCTGACTTTC. This encodes CASLLSGANVLTF.